Shown below are 19 T cell receptor beta chains from a single sample sequenced in a study of identical twins. TCRdb passed the 5' RACE reads through MiXCR, listing each CDR3 protein once. The sample carries 450,000 or so distinct CDR3 sequences, over 12% recorded once. These data also featured in a second study, about yellow fever vaccine responses in identical twins.

The sequencing input was CD4+ T cells sorted from blood. The receptors shown here come from a woman aged 18-29 years in good health.

This clonotype has at least ten counts. This CDR3 reads CAISEFVAGGRAEQFF. As DNA, the CDR3 is TGTGCCATCAGTGAGTTTGTAGCGGGGGGCCGGGCGGAGCAGTTCTTC. The chain is built from TRBV10-3 and TRBJ2-1, with 10 bases that match TRBD2. This CDR3 is built from 16 residues. V lost 1 base and J lost 10; bases outside the gene matches: 10. Looked up from germline, CDR1 is ENHRY and CDR2 is SYGVKD.

The chain couples TRBV28 to TRBJ2-1; 9 nucleotides line up with TRBD2. The CDR3 loop spans 15 amino acids. CDR1 is MDHEN and CDR2 is SYDVKM in the germline V gene. With V trimmed by 5 bases and J by 3 bases, 5 bases remained unmatched. The CDR3 loop reads CASSLAGPDYNEQFF. CDR3 DNA: TGTGCCAGCAGTCTAGCGGGACCTGACTACAATGAGCAGTTCTTC.

V is TRBV3-1 and J is TRBJ2-1; 9 bases are a match to TRBD2. Germline-derived CDR1 and CDR2 are LGHDT and YNNKEL (reference sequence). The CDR3 covers 13 residues. V trimming: 6 bases; J trimming: 8 bases; junction bases outside the gene matches: 5. CDR3 sequence reads: CASRSGGLDEQFF. The CDR3, as DNA: TGTGCCAGCAGGAGCGGGGGGTTGGATGAGCAGTTCTTC.

V usage is TRBV20-1 and J usage is TRBJ2-5; D assignment may be TRBD1 or TRBD2 (5 bases each). The V gene's germline CDR1 is DFQATT and CDR2 SNEGSKA (reference sequence). Trimming removed 5 bases at V and 1 base at J, with 11 bases between. This CDR3 region has 13 residues. DNA for the CDR3: TGCAGTGCTGGGACGGCGCGCCAAGAGACCCAGTACTTC. Its translation is CSAGTARQETQYF.

The sample holds a few counts of this clonotype. The genes are TRBV5-6 and TRBJ2-3; D is unresolved. The CDR3 covers 14 residues. The V end lost 2 bases, the J end lost 8 bases, and 15 bases lay between the germline ends. Germline V gives CDR1 SGHDT, CDR2 YYEEEE. The CDR3 DNA sequence: TGTGCCAGCAGCTTTCCAGGCGACGCACGTACGCAGTATTTT. This encodes CASSFPGDARTQYF.

The gene calls are TRBV5-6 and TRBJ2-1; 12 bases match TRBD1. Looked up from germline, CDR1 is SGHDT and CDR2 is YYEEEE. Trimming removed 4 bases from V and 5 bases from J; junction bases left unmatched: 4. This CDR3 is built from 15 residues. CDR3 sequence reads: CASSTGQGAHNEQFF. The CDR3 bases are TGTGCCAGCAGCACGGGACAGGGGGCCCACAATGAGCAGTTCTTC.

With regard to this clonotype: This likely comes from a read error, as the CDR3 has no conserved phenylalanine or tryptophan at its end. The chain has TRBV5-1 and TRBJ2-2; D remains ambiguous. Germline CDR1 and CDR2: SGHRS and YFSETQ. The V end lost 2 bases, the J end lost 1 base, and 9 bases lay between the germline ends. The CDR3 length is 15 residues. CDR3 protein: CASSFVPVNTGELFY. The CDR3 nucleotides read TGCGCCAGCAGCTTTGTTCCAGTGAACACCGGGGAGCTGTTTTAT.

In its sample, this clonotype was seen a few times. The chain employs TRBV3-1 and TRBJ1-2, with D perhaps matching TRBD1 (6 bases). The V gene lost 4 bases and the J gene lost 4 bases, with 19 bases spanning the gap. The CDR3 consists of 16 residues. Germline CDR1 and CDR2: LGHDT and YNNKEL (reference sequence). CDR3 DNA sequence: TGTGCCAGCAGCCGAAACCCCAGGGGAGCGTCCTATGGCTACACCTTC. This gives the protein CASSRNPRGASYGYTF.

This clonotype was seen a handful of times. Here the CDR3 DNA reads TGTGCCAGCAGCTTAGCACAGGGCCACGAGCAGTACTTC. Encoded protein: CASSLAQGHEQYF. The V gene is TRBV7-2, the J gene TRBJ2-7; TRBD1 is a possible D gene (6 bases). The germline V gene has CDR1 SGHTA and CDR2 FQGNSA. CDR3 length: 13 amino acids. V gave up 0 bases and J gave up 5 bases, with 8 bases separating them.

This clonotype has ten or more counts. V and J are TRBV5-1 and TRBJ2-2; the match to TRBD1 covers 9 bases. Germline lookup yields CDR1 SGHRS and CDR2 YFSETQ. The CDR3 has 15 residues. Trimming took 5 bases from V and 4 from J; bases not matched to a gene: 6. CDR3 protein: CASRSRQGVTGELFF. CDR3 coding DNA: TGCGCCAGCAGGTCACGACAGGGGGTCACCGGGGAGCTGTTTTTT. Based on the CDR3 plus reference TRBV5-1 and TRBJ2-2, the full variable domain is KAGVTQTPRYLIKTRGQQVTLSCSPISGHRSVSWYQQTPGQGLQFLFEYFSETQRNKGNFPGRFSGRQFSNSRSEMNVSTLELGDSALYLCASRSRQGVTGELFFGEGSRLTVL.

There are a few counts of this clonotype. V gene TRBV5-6 combines with J gene TRBJ2-7, with 7 positions matching TRBD2. This CDR3 spans 17 amino acids. After removal of 3 bases from V and 3 bases from J, the junction contained 15 bases not matched to a gene. Germline CDR1 is SGHDT and CDR2 is YYEEEE. The CDR3 DNA reads TGTGCCAGCAGCTCCCCCTTCGGGCGGGAGCTAAACTACGAGCAGTACTTC. Translating gives CASSSPFGRELNYEQYF.

The V call is TRBV10-3, the J call TRBJ2-5, with TRBD2 identical over 9 bases. CDR3 size: 17 residues. Per the germline V gene, CDR1 is ENHRY and CDR2 is SYGVKD. V gave up 6 bases and J gave up 1 base; unmatched junction bases: 12. This CDR3 reads CAIRRHQGGGVQETQYF. For the CDR3, the DNA is TGTGCCATCAGGAGGCACCAGGGCGGGGGGGTCCAAGAGACCCAGTACTTC.

The table lists this clonotype with a few counts. This chain connects TRBV11-3 to TRBJ1-1; 8 bases fit TRBD1. This CDR3 spans 15 amino acids. The V segment lost 4 bases and the J segment 2 bases; nucleotides outside the gene matches: 6. The germline CDR1 and CDR2 sequences are SGHNT and YENEEA. The CDR3 loop reads CASSSGQGGNTEAFF. The CDR3 coding sequence is TGTGCCAGCAGCTCTGGACAGGGAGGAAACACTGAAGCTTTCTTT.

This sequence joins TRBV6-2 or TRBV6-3 and TRBJ2-1; D gene unclear. Germline V CDR1 and CDR2: MNHEY, SVGEGT. Trimming pared 3 bases from V and 14 bases from J, leaving 11 bases between. The CDR3 extends over 11 amino acids. CDR3 residues: CASSYGVIEFF. For the CDR3, the DNA is TGTGCCAGCAGTTATGGCGTTATAGAGTTCTTC.

The sample holds a few counts of this clonotype. The chain links TRBV15 to TRBJ2-3; D is possibly TRBD2 (6 bases). Trimming took off 3 bases at V and 0 bases at J, with 10 bases between the two ends. Germline V gives CDR1 LNHNV, CDR2 YYDKDF (reference sequence). The CDR3 has 15 amino acids. CDR3: CATSRQRVSTDTQYF. The CDR3 region has the DNA TGTGCCACCAGCAGGCAGCGGGTGAGCACAGATACGCAGTATTTT.

This clonotype was recorded a few times. The gene calls are TRBV7-9 and TRBJ1-1, with a tentative D call TRBD1 (5 bases). Trimming removed 1 base at V and 5 bases at J, with 14 bases between. CDR3 size: 15 residues. Germline-derived CDR1 and CDR2 are SEHNR and FQNEAQ (reference sequence). CDR3 residues: CASSLEGMVRTEAFF. CDR3 coding DNA: TGTGCCAGCAGCTTAGAGGGGATGGTTCGGACTGAAGCTTTCTTT.

This rearrangement joins TRBV21-1 to TRBJ2-7; TRBD1, the D gene given by the table, was not confirmed from the DNA. TRBV21-1 is noted as a pseudogene. The CDR3 extends over 15 amino acids. The CDR3 is CASTRKGASIHEQYF. The CDR3 region has the DNA TGTGCCAGCACCAGGAAGGGGGCTAGCATCCACGAGCAGTACTTC.

A word on this clonotype: A much larger clone differs by one base, so this may be a read error. The V and J genes are TRBV4-1 and TRBJ2-7, with D perhaps TRBD2 (6 bases). The V end was cut by 1 base, the J end by 3 bases, with 16 bases between. The CDR3 is made up of 16 amino acids. Germline V gene data show CDR1 as MGHRA and CDR2 as YSYEKL. In DNA, the CDR3 is TGCGCCAGCAGCCAAGGTTTAACTAGCATTTACTACGAGCAGTACTTC. The encoded protein is CASSQGLTSIYYEQYF.

This clonotype was picked up a small number of times. This chain links TRBV29-1 with TRBJ2-7, with 7 nucleotides matching TRBD1. Per the germline V gene, CDR1 is SQVTM and CDR2 is ANQGSEA. V shed 4 bases and J 1 base; nucleotides not matched to a gene: 7. CDR3 length: 14 residues. Here the CDR3 reads CSVARRDSSYEQYF. The DNA of the CDR3 is TGCAGCGTTGCCCGCCGGGACAGTTCCTACGAGCAGTACTTC.